The clone carrying this TCR beta chain was recorded many times. What it binds is unknown. The sample belongs to a study of early T cells in non-severe SARS-CoV-2 infection. Across the study: The authors sequenced bulk RNA from unsorted whole blood, leaving chains unpaired. Study conclusions and caveats: The study's VDJdb matching favored anti-spike CD8 responses and missed private and CD4 specificities.

This CDR3 region has 13 residues. Germline-derived CDR1 and CDR2 are MGHDK and SYGVNS. Trimming cost V 4 bases and J 9 bases, with 13 bases left between them. Unique molecular identifiers were affixed to single, distinct cDNA molecules. TCRdb fed the 5' RACE reads into MiXCR, producing one record per CDR3 protein. The sample includes about 35,000 distinct CDR3 sequences, 5.5% to 6.5% seen only once; the top ten take 7.6%. Sequencing was performed on whole blood. The chain couples TRBV25-1 to TRBJ2-1, with D uncertain. The sequence came from an adult who was a healthcare worker with PCR-confirmed SARS-CoV-2 infection or an uninfected control (not recorded which). The CDR3 sequence: CASSADIVTEQFF. CDR3 nucleotides: TGTGCCAGCAGTGCCGATATAGTTACTGAGCAGTTCTTC.